The 27 T cell receptor beta chains below were found in one sample sequenced in a study of OX40 agonist ivuxolimab in advanced cancers. TCRdb's table, derived via immunoSEQ multiplex PCR, lists solely in-frame clones and lacks some. The table shows about 45,000 clones, with approximately 90% occurring only once. Sample: CD4+ or CD8+ T cells sorted from blood, taken in a trial of the OX40 agonist ivuxolimab. The receptors were sampled from an adult with an advanced solid tumor such as melanoma, head and neck, liver or kidney cancer.

V gene TRBV6-1 combines with J gene TRBJ2-5; tentatively, D is TRBD1 (6 bases). Germline loops: CDR1 MNHNS, CDR2 SASEGT. V lost 1 base and J lost 4, with 16 bases in between. The CDR3 consists of 16 residues. CDR3 nucleotides: TGTGCCAGCAGTGAAGACCAACGGGACATGGGAGAGACCCAGTACTTC. It encodes CASSEDQRDMGETQYF.

This clone was recorded only once. The chain carries TRBV27 and TRBJ2-7; D perhaps matches TRBD2 (6 bases). The V and J ends lost 6 bases and 2 bases respectively, with 17 bases between them. The germline gives CDR1 MNHEY, CDR2 SMNVEV (reference sequence). This CDR3 is 15 amino acids long. The CDR3 bases are TGTGCCAGCAGCCGGGGAGGCGGGGTCCCCTACGAGCAGTACTTC. Its protein is CASSRGGGVPYEQYF.

This clone was recorded only once. This chain links TRBV7-9 with TRBJ1-2, with TRBD1 as a possible D gene (5 bases). CDR1 and CDR2 (germline): SEHNR, FQNEAQ (reference sequence). The CDR3 contains 16 residues. The ends were cut back, 2 bases at V and 4 bases at J, with 17 bases in the middle. The DNA of the CDR3 is TGTGCCAGCAGCTTAAACGACGAACAGGTGGTCTATGGCTACACCTTC. It codes for CASSLNDEQVVYGYTF. Full variable domain (missing parts from reference TRBV7-9 and TRBJ1-2): DTGVSQNPRHKITKRGQNVTFRCDPISEHNRLYWYRQTLGQGPEFLTYFQNEAQLEKSRLLSDRFSAERPKGSFSTLEIQRTEQGDSAMYLCASSLNDEQVVYGYTFGSGTRLTVV.

The genes are TRBV27 and TRBJ2-5; D gene ambiguous. CDR1 is MNHEY, CDR2 SMNVEV, per germline (reference sequence). V was pared by 0 bases and J by 9 bases, with 14 bases between. The CDR3 is 14 amino acids. CDR3 protein: CASSLSHGSVAQYF. The DNA of the CDR3 is TGTGCCAGCAGTTTATCACACGGATCGGTGGCCCAGTACTTC.

This rearrangement joins TRBV11-2 to TRBJ2-3, with 11 nucleotides matching TRBD2. V lost 4 bases to trimming and J lost 2 bases; unmatched junction nucleotides: 5. The CDR3 is 16 amino acids. The germline gives CDR1 SGHAT, CDR2 FQNNGV. CDR3 DNA sequence: TGTGCCAGCAGCTCCCTAGCGGGAGGTATCACAGATACGCAGTATTTT. Protein product: CASSSLAGGITDTQYF.

The chain combines TRBV6-5 with TRBJ2-1, with a possible D match to TRBD2 (5 bases). The CDR3 has 15 residues. The V and J ends lost 0 bases and 6 bases respectively, with 12 bases between them. Germline V gene lookup returns CDR1 MNHEY and CDR2 SVGAGI. CDR3 region: CASSYSTGGPNEQFF. The CDR3, as DNA: TGTGCCAGCAGTTACTCAACCGGAGGACCCAATGAGCAGTTCTTC.

This sequence joins TRBV27 and TRBJ2-7; possible D gene TRBD2, 6 bases. The germline gives CDR1 MNHEY, CDR2 SMNVEV (reference sequence). The V gene lost 6 bases and the J gene lost 2 bases, with 23 bases spanning the gap. The length of the CDR3 is 17 residues. This chain's CDR3 is CASSPFSGEERTYEQYF. As DNA, the CDR3 is TGTGCCAGCAGCCCCTTTTCTGGGGAGGAAAGGACCTACGAGCAGTACTTC.

Of note for this clone: The junction does not match germline at one end; this may be a read error. This chain uses TRBV6-5 with TRBJ1-2, with D possibly matching TRBD1 (5 bases). This CDR3 spans 13 amino acids. Germline V lookup: CDR1 MNHEY, CDR2 SVGAGI. In DNA form, the CDR3 reads TGTGCCAGCAGTTACGCCGGGGCCTATCGCTACACCTTC. Protein product: CASSYAGAYRYTF.

This clone was picked up one time. The chain joins TRBV6-1 to TRBJ1-2; D perhaps matches TRBD1 (6 bases). CDR1 is MNHNS and CDR2 is SASEGT in the germline V gene. CDR3 length: 14 residues. The V end lost 2 bases, the J end lost 4 bases, and 11 bases lay between the germline ends. CDR3 sequence reads: CASSEIGTLYGYTF. The CDR3 nucleotides read TGTGCCAGCAGTGAAATCGGGACACTCTATGGCTACACCTTC.

This chain connects TRBV9 to TRBJ2-1; D is perhaps TRBD2 (5 bases). The CDR3 runs 15 residues. Looked up from germline, CDR1 is SGDLS and CDR2 is YYNGEE. Trimming took 0 bases from V and 9 from J, leaving 16 bases between them. CDR3 sequence: CASSVGERSWVEQFF. The CDR3 DNA is TGTGCCAGCAGCGTAGGGGAGCGGAGTTGGGTTGAGCAGTTCTTC.

The chain carries TRBV20-1 and TRBJ2-7, with no clear D. The V end was cut by 4 bases, the J end by 5 bases, with 0 bases between. In germline, CDR1 is DFQATT, CDR2 SNEGSKA (reference sequence). CDR3 length: 8 amino acids. CDR3 amino acids: CSANEQYF. The DNA for the CDR3 is TGCAGTGCTAACGAGCAGTACTTC.

The rearrangement links TRBV10-2 to TRBJ2-3; D gene ambiguous. V was shortened by 7 bases and J by 2 bases, with 10 bases between the two germline ends. The CDR3 runs to 13 residues. From germline, CDR1 is WSHSY and CDR2 SAAADI. CDR3 nucleotide sequence: TGCGCCAGCACCCCGGACGACACAGATACGCAGTATTTT. Amino acids: CASTPDDTDTQYF.

The chain carries TRBV2 and TRBJ2-1; D is undetermined. The CDR3 runs to 13 residues. The V end was cut by 2 bases, the J end by 4 bases, with 6 bases between. CDR1 is SNHLY, CDR2 FYNNEI, per germline. The CDR3 here is CASSETEYNEQFF. The CDR3, as DNA: TGTGCCAGCAGTGAAACAGAATACAATGAGCAGTTCTTC. Complete variable domain (other parts from reference TRBV2 and TRBJ2-1): EPEVTQTPSHQVTQMGQEVILRCVPISNHLYFYWYRQILGQKVEFLVSFYNNEISEKSEIFDDQFSVERPDGSNFTLKIRSTKLEDSAMYFCASSETEYNEQFFGPGTRLTVL.

V usage is TRBV5-5 and J usage is TRBJ2-5, with TRBD2 identical over 9 bases. The CDR3 covers 15 residues. The V gene end was trimmed by 2 bases and the J gene end by 5 bases; junction bases not matched to a gene: 7. Germline V gene data show CDR1 as SGHKS and CDR2 as YYEKEE (reference sequence). The CDR3 coding sequence is TGTGCCAGCAGCTTCCGCGGGAGGGCAGGGGAGACCCAGTACTTC. It codes for CASSFRGRAGETQYF.

The J gene is TRBJ2-7, the V gene TRBV30; D is possibly TRBD1 (6 bases). This CDR3 is built from 14 residues. With 4 bases removed from V and 3 bases from J, the gap between germline ends came to 16 bases. The germline CDR1 and CDR2 sequences are GTSNPN and SVGIG (reference sequence). The chain's CDR3 is CAWIPRGSGYEQYF. The CDR3 nucleotides are TGTGCCTGGATTCCCAGGGGATCCGGCTACGAGCAGTACTTC.

The V call is TRBV30, the J call TRBJ2-3; 11 positions match TRBD1. The CDR3 totals 15 residues. Germline CDR1 reads GTSNPN; CDR2 reads SVGIG (reference sequence). V was clipped by 1 base and J by 4 bases; unmatched bases: 4. CDR3 amino acids: CAWSGTGGVADTQYF. The CDR3 DNA reads TGTGCCTGGAGTGGGACAGGGGGCGTAGCAGATACGCAGTATTTT.

The rearrangement links TRBV19 to TRBJ2-1; the D gene is possibly TRBD2 (6 bases). Germline-derived CDR1 and CDR2 are LNHDA and SQIVND (reference sequence). The CDR3 is made up of 13 amino acids. V gave up 1 base and J gave up 10 bases, with 11 bases separating them. CDR3 sequence (DNA): TGTGCCAGTAGTATAGGAGGGAGGAGCGAGCAGTTCTTC. This codes for CASSIGGRSEQFF.

This chain joins TRBV9 and TRBJ2-5; 7 bases agree with TRBD1. The CDR3 runs to 13 residues. Germline V lookup: CDR1 SGDLS, CDR2 YYNGEE. J was trimmed by 5 bases and V by 3 bases; bases with no gene match: 4. The CDR3 nucleotides are TGTGCCAGCAGCGAGGGGGCACTCGAGACCCAGTACTTC. It translates to CASSEGALETQYF.

J is TRBJ1-1 and V is TRBV19; no clear D. CDR3 length: 14 residues. V gave up 5 bases and J gave up 0 bases, with 10 bases separating them. From germline, CDR1 is LNHDA and CDR2 SQIVND (reference sequence). Here the CDR3 reads CASSWGIMNTEAFF. The CDR3 nucleotides are TGTGCCAGTAGTTGGGGAATTATGAACACTGAAGCTTTCTTT. Combining the CDR3 with reference TRBV19 and TRBJ1-1 gives the whole variable domain DGGITQSPKYLFRKEGQNVTLSCEQNLNHDAMYWYRQDPGQGLRLIYYSQIVNDFQKGDIAEGYSVSREKKESFPLTVTSAQKNPTAFYLCASSWGIMNTEAFFGQGTRLTVV.

V gene TRBV28 combines with J gene TRBJ1-2; unclear D gene. The CDR3 is 14 amino acids. CDR1 and CDR2 (germline): MDHEN, SYDVKM. Between the trimmed V and J ends, which lost 6 bases and 1 base, there was a span of 12 bases. The CDR3 bases are TGTGCCAGCAGATACTCGACACTTAACTATGGCTACACCTTC. This codes for CASRYSTLNYGYTF.

J is TRBJ1-1 and V is TRBV5-6; the D is unclear. CDR1 and CDR2 from the germline V gene are SGHDT and YYEEEE. Trimming cost V 3 bases and J 0 bases, with 9 bases left between them. CDR3 length: 14 amino acids. CDR3 sequence: CASSSDEMNTEAFF. CDR3 DNA sequence: TGTGCCAGCAGCTCTGATGAGATGAACACTGAAGCTTTCTTT. Together with reference TRBV5-6 and TRBJ1-1, the CDR3 gives the full variable domain: DAGVTQSPTHLIKTRGQQVTLRCSPKSGHDTVSWYQQALGQGPQFIFQYYEEEERQRGNFPDRFSGHQFPNYSSELNVNALLLGDSALYLCASSSDEMNTEAFFGQGTRLTVV.

This clone was seen only once. The chain has TRBV27 and TRBJ1-6; no clear D. CDR1 and CDR2 (germline): MNHEY, SMNVEV (reference sequence). The V and J ends lost 2 bases and 0 bases respectively, with 5 bases between them. This CDR3 region has 15 residues. The CDR3 spells CASSLVGSYNSPLHF. The CDR3 DNA is TGTGCCAGCAGTTTAGTGGGCTCCTATAATTCACCCCTCCACTTT.

This chain connects TRBV27 to TRBJ2-1; no clear D. The CDR3 is made up of 13 amino acids. The V gene's germline CDR1 is MNHEY and CDR2 SMNVEV (reference sequence). V lost 9 bases to trimming and J lost 4 bases, with 13 bases between them. The CDR3 sequence: CARTIWRYNEQFF. The CDR3 DNA reads TGTGCCAGAACAATTTGGCGGTACAATGAGCAGTTCTTC.

This clone was seen only a few times. The chain combines TRBV9 with TRBJ2-7; TRBD2 agrees at 11 bases. The CDR3 covers 16 residues. With 3 bases clipped from V and 4 bases from J, the junction kept 9 bases outside the gene matches. The germline V gene has CDR1 SGDLS and CDR2 YYNGEE. In nucleotides, the CDR3 is TGTGCCAGCAGCGAAGGTAGCGGGGGGGCCATGTACGAGCAGTACTTC. Protein: CASSEGSGGAMYEQYF.

This chain connects TRBV6-5 to TRBJ1-5; 7 bases line up with TRBD1. This CDR3 has 13 amino acids. The V segment lost 5 bases and the J segment 5 bases; nucleotides outside the gene matches: 3. Germline CDR1 MNHEY, CDR2 SVGAGI. The CDR3 reads CASSDDRDQPQHF. CDR3 DNA sequence: TGTGCCAGCAGTGACGACAGGGATCAGCCCCAGCATTTT.

This chain joins TRBV5-5 and TRBJ1-2, with no clear D. The CDR3 covers 13 residues. Trimming removed 1 base at V and 4 bases at J, with 8 bases between. Per germline, CDR1 SGHKS and CDR2 YYEKEE (reference sequence). CDR3 sequence (DNA): TGTGCCAGCAGCTTGATAGAAATCTATGGCTACACCTTC. It yields the protein CASSLIEIYGYTF.

The rearrangement joins TRBV15 to TRBJ1-5, with 10 bases aligning to TRBD1. The trim removed 1 base at V and 0 bases at J, leaving 6 bases unmatched. CDR1 LNHNV and CDR2 YYDKDF come from the germline V gene (reference sequence). This CDR3 region has 18 residues. CDR3 protein: CATSRGDRGLYSNQPQHF. CDR3 nucleotides: TGTGCCACCAGCAGAGGGGACAGGGGACTATATAGCAATCAGCCCCAGCATTTT.